These 7 T cell receptor beta chains share one sample of origin, sequenced in a study of T cell repertoires in cytomegalovirus infection. TCRdb used MiXCR to reprocess the reads, holding one entry per CDR3 protein. In the table there are some 120,000 distinct CDR3 sequences, 9.5% to 13% of which are singletons. For these receptors, no antigen is known. The sequenced material came from PBMCs, sequenced either directly or after in vitro stimulation (not recorded which). These receptors all come from a human donor in good health (CMV status not recorded). Some clones in this sample may be carry-over from other donors' samples.

This clonotype was observed many times. The chain couples TRBV7-9 to TRBJ2-1; 7 positions match TRBD1. The CDR3 contains 15 residues. Germline trimming cut 5 bases from V and 4 bases from J; bases unmatched to any gene: 8. The germline CDR1 and CDR2 sequences are SEHNR and FQNEAQ (reference sequence). DNA for the CDR3: TGTGCCAGCAGCGATACAGGGGCTGGATACAATGAGCAGTTCTTC. The encoded protein is CASSDTGAGYNEQFF.

The chain has TRBV20-1 and TRBJ2-5, with 15 nucleotides matching TRBD2. From germline, CDR1 is DFQATT and CDR2 SNEGSKA (reference sequence). The CDR3 spans 15 residues. The ends lost 5 bases at V and 1 base at J; junction bases unmatched: 2. The CDR3 DNA reads as TGCAGTGCTGGACTAGCGGGAGGGCCCCAAGAGACCCAGTACTTC. It codes for CSAGLAGGPQETQYF.

This clonotype was counted between two and nine times. The V call is TRBV20-1, the J call TRBJ1-2; the match to TRBD1 covers 8 bases. The length of the CDR3 is 12 residues. The germline V gene has CDR1 DFQATT and CDR2 SNEGSKA (reference sequence). The junction had 3 bases not matched to a gene; V was cut back by 5 bases and J by 4 bases. This CDR3 is CSAYRGGYGYTF. CDR3 nucleotide sequence: TGCAGTGCTTACAGGGGGGGCTATGGCTACACCTTC.

There are a few counts of this clonotype. The V call is TRBV14, the J call TRBJ2-7; D possibly corresponds to TRBD1 (6 bases). This CDR3 region has 14 residues. The germline V gene encodes CDR1 SGHDN and CDR2 FVKESK. V was cut by 5 bases and J by 2 bases, with 13 bases left in between. CDR3 region: CASSSGHPTYEQYF. The CDR3 DNA reads as TGTGCCAGCAGCTCGGGACATCCGACCTACGAGCAGTACTTC.

The chain's CDR3 is CASRKLGAGRGVSEAFF. The CDR3 region has the DNA TGCGCCAGCCGCAAGTTGGGGGCTGGGAGGGGTGTCTCTGAAGCTTTCTTT. The chain is built from TRBV4-3 and TRBJ1-1; D might be TRBD1 (6 bases). Germline V gene sequence: CDR1 LGHNA, CDR2 YSLEER. Trimming took 8 bases from V and 6 from J, leaving 28 bases between them. CDR3 length equals 17 residues.

The V call is TRBV12-3 or TRBV12-4, the J call TRBJ2-1; D could derive from TRBD1 or TRBD2 (6 bases each). V lost 3 bases to trimming and J lost 7 bases, with 25 bases between them. This CDR3 has 18 residues. The CDR3 reads CASSFGRDWGAPWNEQFF. CDR3 sequence (DNA): TGTGCCAGCAGTTTTGGAAGGGACTGGGGGGCTCCCTGGAATGAGCAGTTCTTC.

This clonotype has at least ten counts. The chain combines TRBV2 with TRBJ1-2; D gene uncertain. This CDR3 spans 14 amino acids. Trimming removed 5 bases from V and 8 bases from J, with 18 bases in between. Germline lookup yields CDR1 SNHLY and CDR2 FYNNEI. As DNA, the CDR3 is TGTGCCAGCAGTCAAGGGCCCCCTGGCAGGGGCTACACCTTC. It encodes CASSQGPPGRGYTF.